This TCR beta chain is drawn from a study of blood T cell repertoires in COVID-19. CDR3 length equals 13 residues. The V end was cut by 3 bases, the J end by 0 bases, with 7 bases between. CDR1 is SQVTM, CDR2 ANQGSEA, per germline. The data were produced by immunoSEQ multiplex PCR, yet TCRdb's version contains in-frame clones alone and is incomplete. The sample lists approximately 240,000 clones; about 88% were seen once. Input material: peripheral blood. The rearrangement joins TRBV29-1 to TRBJ2-3; no clear D gene. This sequence was found in a woman aged 40 to 50 who had recovered from COVID-19. The CDR3 reads CSVDAESTDTQYF. CDR3 DNA: TGCAGCGTTGACGCAGAAAGCACAGATACGCAGTATTTT.